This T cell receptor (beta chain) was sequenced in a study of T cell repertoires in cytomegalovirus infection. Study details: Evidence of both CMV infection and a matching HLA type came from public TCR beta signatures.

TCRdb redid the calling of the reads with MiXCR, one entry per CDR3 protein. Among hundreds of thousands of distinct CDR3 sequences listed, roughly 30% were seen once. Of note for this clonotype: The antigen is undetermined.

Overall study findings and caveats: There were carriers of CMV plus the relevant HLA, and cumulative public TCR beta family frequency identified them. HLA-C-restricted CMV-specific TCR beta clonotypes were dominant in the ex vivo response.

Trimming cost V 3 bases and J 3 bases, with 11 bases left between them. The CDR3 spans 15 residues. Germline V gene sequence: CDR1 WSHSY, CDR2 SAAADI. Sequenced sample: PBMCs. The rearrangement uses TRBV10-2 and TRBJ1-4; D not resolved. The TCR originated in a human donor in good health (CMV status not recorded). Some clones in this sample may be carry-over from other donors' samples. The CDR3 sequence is CASSETLGANEKLFF. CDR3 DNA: TGCGCCAGCAGTGAAACTTTGGGTGCTAATGAAAAACTGTTTTTT.